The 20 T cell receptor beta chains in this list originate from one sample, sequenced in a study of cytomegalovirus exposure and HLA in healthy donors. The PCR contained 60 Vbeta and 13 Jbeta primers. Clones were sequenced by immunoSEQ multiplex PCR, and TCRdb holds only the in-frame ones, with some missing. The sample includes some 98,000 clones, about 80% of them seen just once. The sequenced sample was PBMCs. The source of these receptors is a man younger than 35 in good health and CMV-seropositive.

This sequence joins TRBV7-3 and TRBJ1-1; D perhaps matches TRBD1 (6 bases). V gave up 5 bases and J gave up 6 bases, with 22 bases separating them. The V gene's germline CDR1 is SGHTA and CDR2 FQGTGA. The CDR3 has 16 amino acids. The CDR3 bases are TGTGCCAGCAGCAAGGGACATCGCACGAGTTTCTCTGAAGCTTTCTTT. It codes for CASSKGHRTSFSEAFF.

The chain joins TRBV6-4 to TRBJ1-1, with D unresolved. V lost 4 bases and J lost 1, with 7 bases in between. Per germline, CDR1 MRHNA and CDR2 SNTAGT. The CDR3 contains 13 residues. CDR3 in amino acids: CASSVRSNTEAFF. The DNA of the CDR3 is TGTGCCAGCAGTGTCAGATCGAACACTGAAGCTTTCTTT.

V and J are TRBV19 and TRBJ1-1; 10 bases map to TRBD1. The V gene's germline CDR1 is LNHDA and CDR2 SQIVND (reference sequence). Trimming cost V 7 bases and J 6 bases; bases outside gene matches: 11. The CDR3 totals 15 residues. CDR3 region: CASIGTGVFFSEAFF. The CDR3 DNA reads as TGTGCCAGTATTGGGACAGGGGTGTTTTTTTCTGAAGCTTTCTTT.

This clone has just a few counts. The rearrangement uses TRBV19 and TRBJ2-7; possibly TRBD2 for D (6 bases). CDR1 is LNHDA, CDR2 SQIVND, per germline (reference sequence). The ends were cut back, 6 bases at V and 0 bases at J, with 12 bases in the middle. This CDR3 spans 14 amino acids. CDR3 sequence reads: CASSGAGSSYEQYF. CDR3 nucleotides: TGTGCCAGTAGCGGAGCGGGTAGCTCCTACGAGCAGTACTTC.

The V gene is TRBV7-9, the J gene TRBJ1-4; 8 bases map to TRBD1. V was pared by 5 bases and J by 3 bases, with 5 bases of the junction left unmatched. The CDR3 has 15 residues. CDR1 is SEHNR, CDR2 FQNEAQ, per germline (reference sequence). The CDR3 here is CASSVDRGANEKLFF. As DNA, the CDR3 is TGTGCCAGCAGCGTCGACAGGGGAGCTAATGAAAAACTGTTTTTT.

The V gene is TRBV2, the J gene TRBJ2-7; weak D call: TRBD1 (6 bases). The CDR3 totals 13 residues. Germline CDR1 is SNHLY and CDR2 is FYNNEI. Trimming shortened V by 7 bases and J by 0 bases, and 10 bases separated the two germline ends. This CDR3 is CASIRDISYEQYF. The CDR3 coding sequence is TGTGCCAGCATCAGGGACATCTCCTACGAGCAGTACTTC.

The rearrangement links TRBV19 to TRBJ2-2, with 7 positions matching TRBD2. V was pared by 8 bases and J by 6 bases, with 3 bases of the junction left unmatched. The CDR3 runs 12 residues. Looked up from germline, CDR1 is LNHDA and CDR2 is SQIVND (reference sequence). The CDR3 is CASGGGSGELFF. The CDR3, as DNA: TGTGCCAGTGGGGGGGGGTCCGGGGAGCTGTTTTTT.

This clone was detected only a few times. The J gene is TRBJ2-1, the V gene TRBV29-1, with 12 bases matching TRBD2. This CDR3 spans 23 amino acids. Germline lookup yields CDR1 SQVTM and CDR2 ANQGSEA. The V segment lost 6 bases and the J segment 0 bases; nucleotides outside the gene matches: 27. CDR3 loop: CSVLGTTGAPSGGAPSSYNEQFF. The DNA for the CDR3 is TGCAGCGTCCTAGGTACGACAGGGGCCCCTAGCGGGGGGGCCCCGAGCTCCTACAATGAGCAGTTCTTC.

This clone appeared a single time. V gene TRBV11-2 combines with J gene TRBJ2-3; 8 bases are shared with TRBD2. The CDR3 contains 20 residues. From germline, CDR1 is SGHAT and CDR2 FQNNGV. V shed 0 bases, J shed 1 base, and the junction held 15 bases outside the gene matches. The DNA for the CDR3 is TGTGCCAGCAGCTTAGAATCAGGGGCAGGACAGACTAGCGGCACAGATACGCAGTATTTT. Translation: CASSLESGAGQTSGTDTQYF.

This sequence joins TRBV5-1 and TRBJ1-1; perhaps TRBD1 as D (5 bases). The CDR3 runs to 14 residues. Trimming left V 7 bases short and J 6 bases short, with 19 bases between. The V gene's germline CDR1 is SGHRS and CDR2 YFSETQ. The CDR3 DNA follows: TGCGCCAGCGGAGGGGTCCTAGGTGACGCTGAAGCTTTCTTT. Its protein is CASGGVLGDAEAFF.

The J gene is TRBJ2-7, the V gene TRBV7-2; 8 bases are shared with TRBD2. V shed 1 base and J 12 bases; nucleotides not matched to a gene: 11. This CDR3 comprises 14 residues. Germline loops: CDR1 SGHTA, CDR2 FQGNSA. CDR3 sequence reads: CASSLEAGGREWYF. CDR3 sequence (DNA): TGTGCCAGCAGCTTAGAGGCGGGGGGCCGGGAGTGGTACTTC.

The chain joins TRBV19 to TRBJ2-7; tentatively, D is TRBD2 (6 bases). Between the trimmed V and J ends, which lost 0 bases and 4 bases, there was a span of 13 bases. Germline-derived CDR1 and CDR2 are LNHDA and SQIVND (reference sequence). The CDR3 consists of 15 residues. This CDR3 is CASSIEATSWYEQYF. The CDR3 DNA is TGTGCCAGTAGTATAGAGGCGACTAGTTGGTACGAGCAGTACTTC.

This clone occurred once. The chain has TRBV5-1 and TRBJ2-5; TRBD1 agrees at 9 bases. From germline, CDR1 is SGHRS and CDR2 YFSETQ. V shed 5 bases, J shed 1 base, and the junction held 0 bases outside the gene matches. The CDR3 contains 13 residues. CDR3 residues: CASRQGAQETQYF. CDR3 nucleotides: TGCGCCAGCAGACAGGGGGCCCAAGAGACCCAGTACTTC.

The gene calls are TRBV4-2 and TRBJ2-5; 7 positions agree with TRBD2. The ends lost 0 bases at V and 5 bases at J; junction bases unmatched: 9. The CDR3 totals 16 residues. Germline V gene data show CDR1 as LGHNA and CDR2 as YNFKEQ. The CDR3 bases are TGTGCCAGCAGCCAAGATCCGCGGACTAGTACGGAGACCCAGTACTTC. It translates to CASSQDPRTSTETQYF.

The CDR3, as DNA: TGTGCCAGCAGCCCGACCGGGACAGCCAGCGTTGACATATATTTT. Protein sequence: CASSPTGTASVDIYF. The V and J genes are TRBV7-9 and TRBJ1-3; 7 bases are shared with TRBD1. Germline assignment: CDR1 SEHNR and CDR2 FQNEAQ (reference sequence). Losses at the gene ends were 5 bases for V and 12 bases for J; bases not matched to a gene: 16. The CDR3 length is 15 residues.

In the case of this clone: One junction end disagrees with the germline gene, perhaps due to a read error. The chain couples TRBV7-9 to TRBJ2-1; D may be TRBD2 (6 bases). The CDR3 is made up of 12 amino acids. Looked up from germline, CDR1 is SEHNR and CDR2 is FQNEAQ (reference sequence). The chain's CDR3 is CSSGPSGVVQFF. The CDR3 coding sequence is TGTTCCAGCGGCCCCTCGGGAGTGGTGCAGTTCTTC.

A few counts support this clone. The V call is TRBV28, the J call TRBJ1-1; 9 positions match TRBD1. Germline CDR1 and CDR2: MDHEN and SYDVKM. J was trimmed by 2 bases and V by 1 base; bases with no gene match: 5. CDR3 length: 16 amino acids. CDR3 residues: CASSLSDRGHNTEAFF. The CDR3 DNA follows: TGTGCCAGCAGTTTATCGGACAGGGGCCACAACACTGAAGCTTTCTTT.

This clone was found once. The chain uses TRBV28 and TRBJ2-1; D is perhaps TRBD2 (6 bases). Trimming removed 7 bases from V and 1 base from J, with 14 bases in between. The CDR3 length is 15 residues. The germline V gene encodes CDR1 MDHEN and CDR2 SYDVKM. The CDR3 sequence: CASIGGALSYNEQFF. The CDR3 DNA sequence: TGTGCCAGCATTGGAGGGGCCCTGTCCTACAATGAGCAGTTCTTC.

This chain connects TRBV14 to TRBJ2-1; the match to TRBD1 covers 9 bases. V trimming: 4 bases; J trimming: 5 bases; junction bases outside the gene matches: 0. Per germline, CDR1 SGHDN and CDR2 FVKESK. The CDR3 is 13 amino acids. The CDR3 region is CASSRDRDNEQFF. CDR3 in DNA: TGTGCCAGCAGCCGGGACAGGGACAATGAGCAGTTCTTC.

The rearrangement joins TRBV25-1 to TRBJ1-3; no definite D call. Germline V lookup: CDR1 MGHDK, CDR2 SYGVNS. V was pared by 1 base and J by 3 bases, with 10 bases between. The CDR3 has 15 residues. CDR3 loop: CASSEWGGSGNTIYF. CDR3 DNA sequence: TGTGCCAGCAGTGAATGGGGAGGGAGTGGAAACACCATATATTTT.